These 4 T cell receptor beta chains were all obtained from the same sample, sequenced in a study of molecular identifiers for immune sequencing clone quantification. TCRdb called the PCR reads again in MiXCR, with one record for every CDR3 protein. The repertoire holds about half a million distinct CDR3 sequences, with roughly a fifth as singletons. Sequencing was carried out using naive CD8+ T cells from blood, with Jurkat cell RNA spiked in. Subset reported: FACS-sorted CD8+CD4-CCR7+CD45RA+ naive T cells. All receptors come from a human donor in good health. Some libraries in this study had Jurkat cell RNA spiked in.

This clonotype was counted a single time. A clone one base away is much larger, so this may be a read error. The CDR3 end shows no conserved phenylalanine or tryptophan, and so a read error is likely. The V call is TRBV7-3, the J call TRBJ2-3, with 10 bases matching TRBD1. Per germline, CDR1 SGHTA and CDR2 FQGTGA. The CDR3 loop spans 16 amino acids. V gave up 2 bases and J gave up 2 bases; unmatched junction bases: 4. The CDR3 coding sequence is TGTGCCAGCAGCTTAGGGACAGGGGACCCCACAGATACGCAGTATCTT. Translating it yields CASSLGTGDPTDTQYL.

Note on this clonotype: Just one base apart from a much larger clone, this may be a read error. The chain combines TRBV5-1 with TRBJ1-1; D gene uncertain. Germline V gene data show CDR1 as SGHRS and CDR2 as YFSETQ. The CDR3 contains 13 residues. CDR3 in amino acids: CASRVTMNTEALF. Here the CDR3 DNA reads TGCGCCAGCCGGGTCACCATGAACACTGAAGCTTTATTT.

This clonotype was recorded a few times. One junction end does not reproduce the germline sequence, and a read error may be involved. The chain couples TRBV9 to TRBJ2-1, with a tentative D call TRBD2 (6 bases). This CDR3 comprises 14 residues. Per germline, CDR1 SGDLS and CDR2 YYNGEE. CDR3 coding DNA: TGTGCCAGCAGCCTCCTAGCGCATGGCAATGAGCAGTCCTTC. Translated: CASSLLAHGNEQSF. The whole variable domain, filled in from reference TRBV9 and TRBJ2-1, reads DSGVTQTPKHLITATGQRVTLRCSPRSGDLSVYWYQQSLDQGLQFLIQYYNGEERAKGNILERFSAQQFPDLHSELNLSSLELGDSALYFCASSLLAHGNEQSFGPGTRLTVL.

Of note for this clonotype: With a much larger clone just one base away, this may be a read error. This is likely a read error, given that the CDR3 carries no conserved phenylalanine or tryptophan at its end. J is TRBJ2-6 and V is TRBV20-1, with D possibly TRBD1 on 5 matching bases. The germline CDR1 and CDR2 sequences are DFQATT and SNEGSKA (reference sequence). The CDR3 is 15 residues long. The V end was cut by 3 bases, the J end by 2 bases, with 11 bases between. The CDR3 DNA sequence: TGCAGTGCTAGGATTCAGGGCACTGGGGCCAACGTCCTGACTCTC. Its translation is CSARIQGTGANVLTL.